The clone carrying this TCR beta chain occurred once. Its cognate antigen is unknown. The sample comes from a study of immune cell composition in non-small cell lung cancer. Study-level results: Clones >0.5% enriched in tumour were rarer in adenocarcinoma (roughly 35%) than squamous (75%). Tumour TCR-beta clonality showed no significant link to smoking pack-years.

Profiling relied on immunoSEQ multiplex PCR, and the TCRdb table lists in-frame clones only, not all of them. This repertoire shows roughly 900 clones, over 75% found once; its top ten account for around a tenth. Germline CDR1 KGHSH, CDR2 LQKENI. The CDR3 is 16 residues long. After removal of 6 bases from V and 0 bases from J, the junction contained 5 bases not matched to a gene. The chain carries TRBV18 and TRBJ1-1; 12 positions agree with TRBD1. Sequenced material: lung tumor tissue. This receptor was obtained from a human donor with non-small cell lung cancer. For the CDR3, the DNA is TGTGCCAGCTCGCCGGGACAGGGGGCTATGAACACTGAAGCTTTCTTT. This codes for CASSPGQGAMNTEAFF.